The rows below give T cell receptor beta chains drawn from one sample of a study of control samples from healthy donors and cancer patients. Some clones are missing from TCRdb's copy, which holds only in-frame ones; the method was immunoSEQ multiplex PCR. The sample gives 150,000 to 200,000 clones, 85% to 95% of which show up once; around 8.5% is in the top ten. The sequencing sample was made of blood. The receptors were gathered from a woman aged 40-49 years in good health. CDR3s include the opening cysteine and the closing phenylalanine or tryptophan. The D gene is left open where the match is weak.

TRBV14	TRBJ2-7	.	TGTGCCAGCAGCGCGGGGAGCCACTACGAGCAGTACTTC	CASSAGSHYEQYF
TRBV7-8	TRBJ2-2	TRBD1	TGTGCCAGCAGCCCCCGGGCGACAGGGGCGAACACCGGGGAGCTGTTTTTT	CASSPRATGANTGELFF
TRBV5-1	TRBJ1-4	.	TGCGCCAGCAGCTTCCGGGGTAGTGCAACTAATGAAAAACTGTTTTTT	CASSFRGSATNEKLFF
TRBV6-6	TRBJ2-7	TRBD1	TGTGCCAGCAGTTCACGGGACAGGGACTACGAGCAGTACTTC	CASSSRDRDYEQYF
TRBV7-2	TRBJ1-2	TRBD1	TGTGCCAGCAGCACCGGGACAGCCCTGGAAGGCTACACCTTC	CASSTGTALEGYTF
TRBV7-2	TRBJ2-3	TRBD2	TGTGCCAGCAGCCCCGGGACTAGCCATAGCACAGATACGCAGTATTTT	CASSPGTSHSTDTQYF
TRBV7-9	TRBJ2-7	.	TGTGCCAGCAGCTTAGGGGGGCTATACGAGCAGTACTTC	CASSLGGLYEQYF
TRBV9	TRBJ1-1	.	TGTGCCAGCAGCGTACCCCCTTCTCGGGGGGCGGACACTGAAGCTTTCTTT	CASSVPPSRGADTEAFF
TRBV10-3	TRBJ2-6	TRBD2	TGTGCCATCAGTGAGTGGTCTAGCGGGAGTCACCCGCGGGCCAACTCTGGGGCCAACGTCCTGACTTTC	CAISEWSSGSHPRANSGANVLTF
TRBV11-2	TRBJ2-2	TRBD2	TGTGCCAGCAGCTTATTCGGCGGGAGGACCGGGGAGCTGTTTTTT	CASSLFGGRTGELFF
TRBV7-9	TRBJ2-7	.	TGTGCCAGCAGCTTAGCGCCGGGCAGCAGCTACGAGCAGTACTTC	CASSLAPGSSYEQYF
TRBV12-5	TRBJ1-1	TRBD1	TGTGCTAGTGGTCCGACAGGGAATAGGTGGGACACTGAAGCTTTCTTT	CASGPTGNRWDTEAFF
TRBV27	TRBJ2-3	.	TGTGCCAGCAGTTTATTAGGTAGCACAGATACGCAGTATTTT	CASSLLGSTDTQYF
TRBV7-2	TRBJ2-5	.	TGTGCCAGCAGCTCCCAGACAGGGAGGGAGACCCAGTACTTC	CASSSQTGRETQYF
TRBV7-2	TRBJ1-2	.	TGTGCCAGCAGCTCCTCCGCGACGAGGTGGGGGAGCTACACCTTC	CASSSSATRWGSYTF
TRBV18	TRBJ2-5	.	TGTGCCAGCTCACCACCACTAGAGACCCAGTACTTC	CASSPPLETQYF
TRBV15	TRBJ2-5	TRBD2	TGTGCCACCAGCAGAGAGGGACTAGCGGGAATACAAGAGACCCAGTACTTC	CATSREGLAGIQETQYF
TRBV6-5	TRBJ1-1	.	TGTGCCAGCAGTTACTCGCAGGGGAACACTGAAGCTTTCTTT	CASSYSQGNTEAFF